Listed here are 20 T cell receptor beta chains from one sample, sequenced in a study of shared clonotypes between healthy human individuals. Here immunoSEQ multiplex PCR was the method, and the copy in TCRdb shows in-frame clones only, minus some. The repertoire holds just over 2,000,000 clones, with approximately 94% as singletons. Naive CD8 cells, CD45RO-negative and positively selected for CCR7, excluded terminally differentiated effector memory CD45RA+ cells. Material for sequencing was naive CD8+ T cells sorted from blood. These receptors all come from a man in his late teens or twenties in good health.

This clone was seen a single time. Other DNA sequences in the sample encode the same CDR3. This sequence joins TRBV28 and TRBJ2-2; D is perhaps TRBD2 (5 bases). CDR1 and CDR2 (germline): MDHEN, SYDVKM. The CDR3 runs 13 residues. Trimming took 2 bases from V and 7 from J, leaving 8 bases between them. The CDR3 sequence: CASSLTGVGELFF. Written as DNA, the CDR3 is TGTGCCAGCAGTTTAACCGGGGTCGGGGAGCTGTTTTTT. The whole variable domain, remainder taken from reference TRBV28 and TRBJ2-2, is DVKVTQSSRYLVKRTGEKVFLECVQDMDHENMFWYRQDPGLGLRLIYFSYDVKMKEKGDIPEGYSVSREKKERFSLILESASTNQTSMYLCASSLTGVGELFFGEGSRLTVL.

The chain uses TRBV6-1 and TRBJ1-5, with a weak D call TRBD1 (6 bases). The CDR3 totals 14 residues. V lost 10 bases, J lost 0 bases, and 13 bases lay in between. Germline lookup yields CDR1 MNHNS and CDR2 SASEGT. The CDR3 DNA reads TGTGCCATCAACAGGGACCTTAGCAATCAGCCCCAGCATTTT. It encodes CAINRDLSNQPQHF.

This clone came up once. The chain employs TRBV6-5 and TRBJ2-3; D gene unclear. The CDR3 has 15 residues. CDR1 is MNHEY and CDR2 is SVGAGI in the germline V gene. Between the trimmed V and J ends, which lost 7 bases and 1 base, there was a span of 15 bases. The CDR3 DNA sequence: TGTGCCAGCACCCGAACCGGGTATGGCACAGATACGCAGTATTTT. Its protein product is CASTRTGYGTDTQYF.

This clone came up once. The V gene is TRBV9, the J gene TRBJ2-1; 9 bases align to TRBD2. With V trimmed by 3 bases and J by 8 bases, 6 bases remained unmatched. The CDR3 runs to 14 residues. Germline lookup yields CDR1 SGDLS and CDR2 YYNGEE. The CDR3 coding sequence is TGTGCCAGCAGCGGGGCGGGAGGGCATGATGAGCAGTTCTTC. It yields the protein CASSGAGGHDEQFF. The full variable domain, rest sourced from reference TRBV9 and TRBJ2-1, is DSGVTQTPKHLITATGQRVTLRCSPRSGDLSVYWYQQSLDQGLQFLIQYYNGEERAKGNILERFSAQQFPDLHSELNLSSLELGDSALYFCASSGAGGHDEQFFGPGTRLTVL.

CDR3 coding DNA: TGTGCCAGCAGCTTGGTTCAGGCAGGGAATAATGGCTACACCTTC. It is translated as CASSLVQAGNNGYTF. The chain combines TRBV5-6 with TRBJ1-2, with D maybe TRBD1 (5 bases). CDR3 length: 15 residues. CDR1 is SGHDT and CDR2 is YYEEEE in the germline V gene. Trimming cost V 0 bases and J 6 bases, with 15 bases left between them.

This rearrangement joins TRBV7-9 to TRBJ2-1; 7 bases align to TRBD1. The CDR3 loop spans 16 amino acids. Germline lookup yields CDR1 SEHNR and CDR2 FQNEAQ (reference sequence). The V and J ends lost 5 bases and 6 bases, in that order; junction bases with no gene match: 13. CDR3 DNA: TGTGCCAGCAGCGGGCCACAGGGGCCGTGGGTCAATGAGCAGTTCTTC. Translation gives CASSGPQGPWVNEQFF.

The chain employs TRBV9 and TRBJ1-2; D is possibly TRBD1 (6 bases). Trimming took 4 bases from V and 2 from J, leaving 12 bases between them. CDR3 size: 14 residues. In germline, CDR1 is SGDLS, CDR2 YYNGEE. The CDR3 loop is CASSPGGGNYGYTF. The CDR3 DNA sequence: TGTGCCAGCAGCCCCGGGGGCGGAAACTATGGCTACACCTTC.

V usage is TRBV7-9 and J usage is TRBJ2-7; D is uncertain. This CDR3 is 13 amino acids long. V was cut by 1 base and J by 5 bases, with 9 bases left in between. Looked up from germline, CDR1 is SEHNR and CDR2 is FQNEAQ (reference sequence). The CDR3 region is CASSLETPNEQYF. The CDR3 nucleotides are TGTGCCAGCAGCTTAGAGACCCCCAACGAGCAGTACTTC.

The gene calls are TRBV4-3 and TRBJ2-1; 8 nucleotides line up with TRBD2. This CDR3 spans 17 amino acids. Germline CDR1 reads LGHNA; CDR2 reads YSLEER. Trimming cost V 0 bases and J 4 bases; bases outside gene matches: 8. The CDR3: CASSQEVSGIAYNEQFF. The CDR3 DNA reads as TGCGCCAGCAGCCAAGAGGTTAGCGGGATAGCATACAATGAGCAGTTCTTC.

The chain links TRBV11-2 to TRBJ2-7, with 12 bases aligning to TRBD2. The CDR3 is 15 residues long. Per germline, CDR1 SGHAT and CDR2 FQNNGV. Germline trimming cut 5 bases from V and 3 bases from J; bases unmatched to any gene: 5. The CDR3 reads CASSPGLAGNYEQYF. The CDR3 nucleotides read TGTGCCAGCAGCCCGGGACTAGCGGGTAACTACGAGCAGTACTTC. The entire variable domain, with the rest obtained from reference TRBV11-2 and TRBJ2-7, is as follows: EAGVAQSPRYKIIEKRQSVAFWCNPISGHATLYWYQQILGQGPKLLIQFQNNGVVDDSQLPKDRFSAERLKGVDSTLKIQPAKLEDSAVYLCASSPGLAGNYEQYFGPGTRLTVT.

This chain links TRBV4-3 with TRBJ2-5; D is possibly TRBD1 or TRBD2 (5 bases each). The V and J ends lost 0 bases and 4 bases respectively, with 12 bases between them. This CDR3 spans 15 amino acids. The germline CDR1 and CDR2 sequences are LGHNA and YSLEER. CDR3 in DNA: TGCGCCAGCAGCCAAGATCAGGGACCCCTAGAGACCCAGTACTTC. As protein: CASSQDQGPLETQYF.

The CDR3 here is CASSPSTGGGETQYF. The CDR3 bases are TGCGCCAGCAGCCCCTCAACAGGGGGAGGAGAGACCCAGTACTTC. The rearrangement uses TRBV4-1 and TRBJ2-5; 8 positions match TRBD1. The CDR3 is 15 residues long. V dropped 4 bases and J dropped 4; count of bases not matched to a gene: 8. In germline, CDR1 is MGHRA, CDR2 YSYEKL.

V gene TRBV6-6 combines with J gene TRBJ2-7; D tentatively fits TRBD1 or TRBD2 (5 bases each). Trimming removed 2 bases from V and 2 bases from J, with 16 bases in between. Germline CDR1 MNHNY, CDR2 SVGAGI (reference sequence). The CDR3 runs to 16 residues. CDR3 sequence: CASSYPPGGFAYEQYF. The CDR3 nucleotides read TGTGCCAGCAGTTACCCGCCTGGGGGATTTGCCTACGAGCAGTACTTC.

This clone has a single count. The rearrangement uses TRBV5-4 and TRBJ1-2, with D possibly being TRBD1 (5 bases). From germline, CDR1 is SGHNT and CDR2 YYREEE (reference sequence). V was cut by 0 bases and J by 1 base, with 10 bases left in between. The CDR3 is 15 amino acids. The CDR3 reads CASSLDGTYNYGYTF. The CDR3 nucleotides read TGTGCCAGCAGCTTGGACGGGACCTATAACTATGGCTACACCTTC.

This chain joins TRBV2 and TRBJ2-7, with D unresolved. Germline CDR1 reads SNHLY; CDR2 reads FYNNEI. V was cut by 6 bases and J by 1 base, with 10 bases left in between. There are 13 residues in the CDR3. This CDR3 reads CASRGIQSYEQYF. In DNA form, the CDR3 reads TGTGCCAGCAGAGGGATCCAATCCTACGAGCAGTACTTC.

This clone was counted a single time. CDR3 DNA: TGTGCCAGCAGCTTGGCCGAACTACCACAAGAGACCCAGTACTTC. Amino acid sequence: CASSLAELPQETQYF. The chain links TRBV5-4 to TRBJ2-5; D not resolved. From germline, CDR1 is SGHNT and CDR2 YYREEE (reference sequence). CDR3 length: 15 residues. Trimming stripped 0 bases from V and 2 bases from J, with 11 bases between.

The V and J genes are TRBV7-8 and TRBJ1-2, with D possibly being TRBD1 (5 bases). The CDR3 is made up of 15 amino acids. Germline V gives CDR1 SGHVS, CDR2 FQNEAQ. Trimming took off 2 bases at V and 4 bases at J, with 14 bases between the two ends. The CDR3 DNA follows: TGTGCCAGCAGCTTAAGCAGGGTAGAGTCCTATGGCTACACCTTC. This encodes CASSLSRVESYGYTF.

Here the CDR3 DNA reads TGTGCCACCAGCAGAGAAACAGGGAACACCATATATTTT. Amino acids: CATSRETGNTIYF. The chain combines TRBV15 with TRBJ1-3; the D gene is possibly TRBD1 (6 bases). CDR3 size: 13 residues. Germline CDR1 and CDR2: LNHNV and YYDKDF (reference sequence). The V and J ends lost 0 bases and 7 bases respectively, with 7 bases between them.

CDR3 region: CASSPGQGMGYGYTF. CDR3 DNA sequence: TGCGCCAGCAGCCCCGGACAGGGGATGGGCTATGGCTACACCTTC. The genes are TRBV4-1 and TRBJ1-2; TRBD1 matches 9 bases. The CDR3 has 15 amino acids. The germline V gene has CDR1 MGHRA and CDR2 YSYEKL. V lost 4 bases and J lost 4; bases outside the gene matches: 7.

The CDR3: CASSFSGGLQGEQFF. DNA of the CDR3: TGTGCCAGCAGCTTTAGCGGGGGGCTGCAGGGTGAGCAGTTCTTC. The chain links TRBV7-6 to TRBJ2-1; the match to TRBD2 covers 10 bases. Germline CDR1 reads SGHVS; CDR2 reads FNYEAQ. The CDR3 spans 15 residues. V shed 3 bases, J shed 9 bases, and the junction held 8 bases outside the gene matches.